The source of this T cell receptor (beta chain) is a study of lymphopenia after photon versus proton radiotherapy. Profiled with immunoSEQ multiplex PCR; TCRdb holds only in-frame clones, not every one. Of about 39,000 clones in the sample, approximately 90% were seen once. Notes on this clone: Its specificity is not known.

Findings and caveats of the study: After the lymphocyte nadir, photon-treated repertoires showed oligoclonal expansion, especially of CD8+ Temra cells. Survival link was tested only in deceased patients; proton benefit remains a possibility.

The material sequenced was peripheral blood, taken from a patient treated with photon-based radiotherapy. This TCR was sampled from a man aged 60-69 years with cholangiocarcinoma.

The CDR3 spells CASSLVRSRGATYF. DNA of the CDR3: TGTGCCAGCAGCTTGGTTCGGTCCAGGGGGGCTACGTACTTC. The genes are TRBV5-8 and TRBJ2-7; D may be TRBD1 (7 bases). Germline CDR1 is SGHTS and CDR2 is YDEGEE. Trimming stripped 0 bases from V and 12 bases from J, with 19 bases between. The CDR3 length is 14 residues.